This T cell receptor beta chain was recovered during a study of immune evolution from preneoplasia to lung adenocarcinoma. Broader study findings: Normal lung had highest clonality; later lesions appeared denser, more diverse. T cell clonality was higher in KRAS-mutant than EGFR-mutant or wild-type nodules.

Assay: immunoSEQ multiplex PCR; the TCRdb copy retains only in-frame clones and omits some. Of 11,000 to 15,000 clones listed, around 86% are singletons. V lost 0 bases and J lost 7; bases outside the gene matches: 11. Germline V gene lookup returns CDR1 LGHNA and CDR2 YSLEER. This CDR3 contains 17 residues. On this clone itself: Its specificity is not known.

Sequenced input: FFPE lung adenocarcinoma in situ tissue. The TCR sequence derives from an older donor with lung adenocarcinoma. The gene calls are TRBV4-3 and TRBJ2-1, with TRBD2 matching over 8 bases. The CDR3 region has the DNA TGCGCCAGCAGCCAAGATTTTACCAGCGGGAGATGGAATGAGCAGTTCTTC. This gives the protein CASSQDFTSGRWNEQFF.